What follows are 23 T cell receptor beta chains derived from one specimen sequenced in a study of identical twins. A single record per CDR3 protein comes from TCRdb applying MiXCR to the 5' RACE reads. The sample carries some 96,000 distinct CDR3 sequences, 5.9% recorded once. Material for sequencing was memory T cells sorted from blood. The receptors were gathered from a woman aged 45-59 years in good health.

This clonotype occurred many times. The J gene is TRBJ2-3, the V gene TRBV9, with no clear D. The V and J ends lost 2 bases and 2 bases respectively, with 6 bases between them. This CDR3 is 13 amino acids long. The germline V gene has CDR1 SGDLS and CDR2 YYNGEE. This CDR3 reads CASSVTNTDTQYF. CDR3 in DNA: TGTGCCAGCAGCGTGACCAACACAGATACGCAGTATTTT.

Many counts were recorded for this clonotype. The CDR3 here is CASILRREVYRQFF. The CDR3 nucleotides are TGTGCCAGCATATTACGGCGGGAGGTTTATAGGCAGTTCTTC. This rearrangement joins TRBV2 to TRBJ2-1, with 8 bases fitting TRBD2. CDR3 length: 14 amino acids. After removal of 7 bases from V and 12 bases from J, the junction contained 14 bases not matched to a gene. CDR1 and CDR2 from the germline V gene are SNHLY and FYNNEI.

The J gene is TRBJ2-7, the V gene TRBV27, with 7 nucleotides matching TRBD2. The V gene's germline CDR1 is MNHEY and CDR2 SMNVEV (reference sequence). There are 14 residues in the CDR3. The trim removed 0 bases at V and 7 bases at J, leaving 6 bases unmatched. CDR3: CASSLSRLAGEQYF. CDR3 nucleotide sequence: TGTGCCAGCAGTTTATCGAGACTAGCAGGGGAGCAGTACTTC.

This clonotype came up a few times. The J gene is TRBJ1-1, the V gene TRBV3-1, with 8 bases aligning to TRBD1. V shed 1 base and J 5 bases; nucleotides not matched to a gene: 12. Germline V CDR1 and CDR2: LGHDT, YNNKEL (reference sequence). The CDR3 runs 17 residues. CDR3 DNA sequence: TGTGCCAGCAGCCAAGCTGGACAGGGAGGTGCGGGGACTGAAGCTTTCTTT. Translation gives CASSQAGQGGAGTEAFF.

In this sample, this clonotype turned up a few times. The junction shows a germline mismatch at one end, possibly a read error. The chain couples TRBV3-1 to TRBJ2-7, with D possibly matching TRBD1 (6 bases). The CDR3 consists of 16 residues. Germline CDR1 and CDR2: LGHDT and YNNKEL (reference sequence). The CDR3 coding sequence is TGTGCCAGCAGCAAAGAGGGATCGCGGACAGCCTCAGCGCAGTACTTC. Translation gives CASSKEGSRTASAQYF.

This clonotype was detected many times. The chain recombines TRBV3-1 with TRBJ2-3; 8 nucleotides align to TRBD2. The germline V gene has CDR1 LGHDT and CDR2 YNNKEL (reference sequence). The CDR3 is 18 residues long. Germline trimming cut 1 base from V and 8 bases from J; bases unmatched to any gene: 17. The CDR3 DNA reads TGTGCCAGCAGCCAAGGACTCACTAGCGGAACCTCAACGAGTACGCAGTATTTT. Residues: CASSQGLTSGTSTSTQYF.

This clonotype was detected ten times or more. Here the CDR3 DNA reads TGTGCCAGCACCGGAGCCAACTATGGCTACACCTTC. Translated: CASTGANYGYTF. V is TRBV12-3 or TRBV12-4 and J is TRBJ1-2; D not resolved. The CDR3 spans 12 residues. V gave up 7 bases and J gave up 2 bases, with 8 bases separating them.

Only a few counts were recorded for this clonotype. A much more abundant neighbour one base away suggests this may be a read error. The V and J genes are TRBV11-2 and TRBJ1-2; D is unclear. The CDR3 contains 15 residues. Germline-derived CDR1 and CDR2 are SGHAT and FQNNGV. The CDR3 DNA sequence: TGTGCCAGCAGCTCAGTCCGGGAAAGGAACTATGGCTACTCCTTC. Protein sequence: CASSSVRERNYGYSF.

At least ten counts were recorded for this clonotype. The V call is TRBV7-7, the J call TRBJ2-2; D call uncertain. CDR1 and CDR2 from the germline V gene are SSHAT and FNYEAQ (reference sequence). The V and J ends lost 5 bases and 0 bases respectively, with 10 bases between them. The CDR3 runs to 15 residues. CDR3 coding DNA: TGTGCCAGCAGCCAGACTTCGGCGAACACCGGGGAGCTGTTTTTT. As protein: CASSQTSANTGELFF. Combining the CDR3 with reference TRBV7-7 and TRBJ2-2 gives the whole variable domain GAGVSQSPRYKVTKRGQDVTLRCDPISSHATLYWYQQALGQGPEFLTYFNYEAQPDKSGLPSDRFSAERPEGSISTLTIQRTEQRDSAMYRCASSQTSANTGELFFGEGSRLTVL.

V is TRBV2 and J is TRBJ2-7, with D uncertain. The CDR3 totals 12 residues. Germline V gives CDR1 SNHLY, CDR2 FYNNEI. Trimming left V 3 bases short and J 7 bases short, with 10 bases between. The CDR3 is CASSETQREQYV. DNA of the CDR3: TGTGCCAGCAGTGAGACCCAACGAGAGCAGTACGTC.

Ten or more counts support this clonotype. CDR3 region: CASRVSGTSANEQFF. In DNA, the CDR3 is TGTGCCAGCAGGGTATCAGGGACTAGCGCCAATGAGCAGTTCTTC. The chain is built from TRBV3-1 and TRBJ2-1, with 10 positions matching TRBD2. The CDR3 length is 15 residues. The trim removed 6 bases at V and 6 bases at J, leaving 8 bases unmatched. In germline, CDR1 is LGHDT, CDR2 YNNKEL (reference sequence).

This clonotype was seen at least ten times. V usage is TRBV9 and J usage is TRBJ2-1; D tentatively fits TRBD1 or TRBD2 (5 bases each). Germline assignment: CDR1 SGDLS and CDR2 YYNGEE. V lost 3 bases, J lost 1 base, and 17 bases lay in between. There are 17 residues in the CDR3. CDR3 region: CASSASGTRASYNEQFF. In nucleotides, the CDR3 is TGTGCCAGCAGCGCGTCCGGGACCCGGGCTTCCTACAATGAGCAGTTCTTC.

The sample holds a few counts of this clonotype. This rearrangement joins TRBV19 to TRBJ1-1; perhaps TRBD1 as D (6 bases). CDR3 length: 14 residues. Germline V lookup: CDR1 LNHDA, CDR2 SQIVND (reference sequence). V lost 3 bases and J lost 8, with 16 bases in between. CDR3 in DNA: TGTGCCAGTAGTATTAAACAGGGAGTGCTGGAAGCTTTCTTT. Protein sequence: CASSIKQGVLEAFF.

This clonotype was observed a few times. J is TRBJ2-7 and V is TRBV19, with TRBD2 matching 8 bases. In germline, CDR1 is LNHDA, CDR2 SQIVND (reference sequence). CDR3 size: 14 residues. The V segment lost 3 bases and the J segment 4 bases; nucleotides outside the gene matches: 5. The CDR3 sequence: CASSMSAGVYEQYF. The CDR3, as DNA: TGTGCCAGTAGTATGTCAGCGGGAGTTTACGAGCAGTACTTC.

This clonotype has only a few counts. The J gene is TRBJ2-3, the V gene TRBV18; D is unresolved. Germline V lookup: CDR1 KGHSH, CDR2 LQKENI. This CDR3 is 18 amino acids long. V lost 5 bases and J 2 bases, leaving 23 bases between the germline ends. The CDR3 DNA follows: TGTGCCAGCTCATCATCGCTCCACGACCCGCAATACACAGATACGCAGTATTTT. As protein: CASSSSLHDPQYTDTQYF. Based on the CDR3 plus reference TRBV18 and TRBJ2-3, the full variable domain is NAGVMQNPRHLVRRRGQEARLRCSPMKGHSHVYWYRQLPEEGLKFMVYLQKENIIDESGMPKERFSAEFPKEGPSILRIQQVVRGDSAAYFCASSSSLHDPQYTDTQYFGPGTRLTVL.

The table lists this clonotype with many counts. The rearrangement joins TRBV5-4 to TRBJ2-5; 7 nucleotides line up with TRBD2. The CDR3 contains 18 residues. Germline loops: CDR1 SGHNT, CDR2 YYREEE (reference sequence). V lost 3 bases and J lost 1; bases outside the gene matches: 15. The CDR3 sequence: CASSSAPPGAGRQETQYF. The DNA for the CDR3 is TGTGCCAGCAGCTCCGCCCCCCCGGGAGCGGGGCGCCAAGAGACCCAGTACTTC.

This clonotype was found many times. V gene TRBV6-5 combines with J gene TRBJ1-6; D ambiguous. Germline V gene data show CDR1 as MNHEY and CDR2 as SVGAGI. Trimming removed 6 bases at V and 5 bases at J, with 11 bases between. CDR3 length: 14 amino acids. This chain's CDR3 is CASRTGLDNSPLHF. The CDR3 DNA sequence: TGTGCCAGCAGAACGGGCCTCGATAATTCACCCCTCCACTTT.

The CDR3: CATWSSGGGSYNSPLHF. DNA of the CDR3: TGTGCCACGTGGAGCTCAGGGGGAGGCTCCTATAATTCACCCCTCCACTTT. This rearrangement joins TRBV6-1 to TRBJ1-6; the match to TRBD1 covers 7 bases. This CDR3 is 17 amino acids long. CDR1 and CDR2 from the germline V gene are MNHNS and SASEGT. V shed 10 bases, J shed 0 bases, and the junction held 12 bases outside the gene matches.

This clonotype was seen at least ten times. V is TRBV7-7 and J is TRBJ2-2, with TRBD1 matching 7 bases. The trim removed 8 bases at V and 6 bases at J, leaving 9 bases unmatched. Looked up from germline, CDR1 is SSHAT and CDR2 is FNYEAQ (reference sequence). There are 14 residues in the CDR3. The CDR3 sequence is CASGRQGTAGELFF. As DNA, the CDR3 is TGTGCCAGCGGACGACAGGGAACGGCCGGGGAGCTGTTTTTT.

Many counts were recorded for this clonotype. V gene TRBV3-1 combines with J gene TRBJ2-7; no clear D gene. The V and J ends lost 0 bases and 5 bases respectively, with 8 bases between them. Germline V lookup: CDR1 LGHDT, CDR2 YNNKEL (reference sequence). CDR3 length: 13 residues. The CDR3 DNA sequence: TGTGCCAGCAGCCAAGATGTTGGGAACGAGCAGTACTTC. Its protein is CASSQDVGNEQYF.

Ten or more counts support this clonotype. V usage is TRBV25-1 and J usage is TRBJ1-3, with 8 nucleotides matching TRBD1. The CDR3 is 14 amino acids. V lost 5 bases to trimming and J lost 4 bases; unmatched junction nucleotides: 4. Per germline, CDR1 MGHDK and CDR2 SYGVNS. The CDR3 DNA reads TGTGCCAGCAGTACGACAGGGGTCGGAAACACCATATATTTT. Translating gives CASSTTGVGNTIYF.

The CDR3 bases are TGCGCCAGCAGCCCGGGTGGGGGGTCTGGGGCCAACGTCCTGACTTTC. Amino acid sequence: CASSPGGGSGANVLTF. The rearrangement joins TRBV4-1 to TRBJ2-6; a weak D match, TRBD2 (6 bases). V was shortened by 4 bases and J by 1 base, with 11 bases between the two germline ends. The CDR3 extends over 16 amino acids. Looked up from germline, CDR1 is MGHRA and CDR2 is YSYEKL.

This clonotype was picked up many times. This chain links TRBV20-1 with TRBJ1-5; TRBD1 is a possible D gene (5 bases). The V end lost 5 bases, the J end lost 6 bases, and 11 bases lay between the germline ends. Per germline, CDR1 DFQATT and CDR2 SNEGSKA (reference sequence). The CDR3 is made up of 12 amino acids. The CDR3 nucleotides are TGCAGTGCTCAAGGGGCTGGTCAGCCCCAGCATTTT. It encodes CSAQGAGQPQHF.